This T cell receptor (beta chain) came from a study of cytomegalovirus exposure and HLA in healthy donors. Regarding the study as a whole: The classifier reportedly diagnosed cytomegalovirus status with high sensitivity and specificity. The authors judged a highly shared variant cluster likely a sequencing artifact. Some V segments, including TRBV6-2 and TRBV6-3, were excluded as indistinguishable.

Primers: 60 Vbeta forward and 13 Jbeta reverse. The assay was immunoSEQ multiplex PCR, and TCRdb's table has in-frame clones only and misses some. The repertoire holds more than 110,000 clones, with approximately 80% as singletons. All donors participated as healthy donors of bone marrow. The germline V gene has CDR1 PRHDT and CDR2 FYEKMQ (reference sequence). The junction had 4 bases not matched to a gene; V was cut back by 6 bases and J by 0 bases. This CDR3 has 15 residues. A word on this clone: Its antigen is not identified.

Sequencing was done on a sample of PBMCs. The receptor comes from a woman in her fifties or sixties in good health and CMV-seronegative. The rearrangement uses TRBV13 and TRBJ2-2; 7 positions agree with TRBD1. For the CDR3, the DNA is TGTGCCAGCAGAAAGACAGGGACGAACACCGGGGAGCTGTTTTTT. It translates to CASRKTGTNTGELFF.